This T cell receptor (beta chain) came from a study of blood T cell repertoires in COVID-19. For the study at large: Acute and convalescent COVID-19 samples came from the United States, Italy and Spain. PBMCs, B-cell-depleted T cells, or T cells provided the cDNA or gDNA that made up the material.

The CDR3 is 19 residues long. CDR1 and CDR2 (germline): LNHNV, YYDKDF (reference sequence). V trimming: 1 base; J trimming: 0 bases; junction bases outside the gene matches: 12. Original methodology: Nucleated cell number was recorded as an estimate derived from reference gene primer amplification. The data were produced by immunoSEQ multiplex PCR, yet TCRdb's version contains in-frame clones alone and is incomplete. The D gene and trimming were derived from the DNA, and the V and J assignments and clone size from that table. Here the sample spans approximately 190,000 clones, about 80% being singletons.

The chain has TRBV15 and TRBJ2-3; 8 nucleotides line up with TRBD2. Sample: peripheral blood. The origin of this receptor is a young man with active or convalescent COVID-19. The CDR3 DNA sequence: TGTGCCACCAGCAGAGTCCGGGGGGTGAGCGGGGGAAGCACAGATACGCAGTATTTT. It is translated as CATSRVRGVSGGSTDTQYF. Together with reference TRBV15 and TRBJ2-3, the CDR3 gives the full variable domain: DAMVIQNPRYQVTQFGKPVTLSCSQTLNHNVMYWYQQKSSQAPKLLFHYYDKDFNNEADTPDNFQSRRPNTSFCFLDIRSPGLGDTAMYLCATSRVRGVSGGSTDTQYFGPGTRLTVL.